Many counts were recorded for the clone carrying this T cell receptor (beta chain). Germline CDR1 and CDR2: MNHEY and SVGAGI. The length of the CDR3 is 15 residues. Germline trimming cut 6 bases from V and 7 bases from J; bases unmatched to any gene: 5. These data come from a study of breast tumors, draining lymph nodes, adjacent tissues. Each CDR3 protein is one row after TCRdb ran MiXCR on the multiplex PCR reads. The sample holds some 8,500 distinct CDR3 sequences, 40% to 55% seen once. Sequences were obtained from tumor-adjacent breast tissue. The chain links TRBV6-5 to TRBJ2-1; TRBD2 matches at 14 bases. The origin of this receptor is a female donor with breast cancer. Some clones in this sample may be carry-over from other donors' samples. This CDR3 reads CASSTGTSGRNEQFF. The CDR3 region has the DNA TGTGCCAGCAGCACCGGGACTAGCGGGAGAAATGAGCAGTTCTTC.